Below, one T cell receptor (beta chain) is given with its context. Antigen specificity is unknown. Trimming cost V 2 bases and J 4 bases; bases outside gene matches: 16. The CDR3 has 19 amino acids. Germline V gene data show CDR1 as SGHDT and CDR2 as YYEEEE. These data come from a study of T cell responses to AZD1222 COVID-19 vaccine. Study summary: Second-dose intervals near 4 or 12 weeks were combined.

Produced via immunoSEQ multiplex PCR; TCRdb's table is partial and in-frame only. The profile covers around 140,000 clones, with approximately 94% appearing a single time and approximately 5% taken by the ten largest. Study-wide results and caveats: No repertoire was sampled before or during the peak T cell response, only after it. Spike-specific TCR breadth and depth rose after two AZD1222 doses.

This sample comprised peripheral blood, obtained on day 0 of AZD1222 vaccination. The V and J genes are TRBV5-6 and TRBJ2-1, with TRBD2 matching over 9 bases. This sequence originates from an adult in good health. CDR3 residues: CASSLSSSTSGGSYNEQFF. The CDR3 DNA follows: TGTGCCAGCAGCTTATCATCCTCGACTAGCGGAGGATCTTACAATGAGCAGTTCTTC.